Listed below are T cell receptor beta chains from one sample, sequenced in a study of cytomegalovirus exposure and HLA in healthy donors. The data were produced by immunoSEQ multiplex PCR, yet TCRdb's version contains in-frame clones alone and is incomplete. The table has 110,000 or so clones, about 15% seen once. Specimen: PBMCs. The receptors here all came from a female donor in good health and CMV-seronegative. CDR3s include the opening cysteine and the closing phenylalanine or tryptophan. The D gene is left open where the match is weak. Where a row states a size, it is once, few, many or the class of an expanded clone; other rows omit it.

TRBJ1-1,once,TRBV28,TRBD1,TGTGCCAGCAGTTTGAGGGCAGGGGGGTCGAACACTGAAGCTTTCTTT,CASSLRAGGSNTEAFF
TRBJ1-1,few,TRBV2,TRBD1,TGTGCCAGCGGAGACAGGGGAGGAGGAACTGAAGCTTTCTTT,CASGDRGGGTEAFF
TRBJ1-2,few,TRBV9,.,TGTGCCAGCAGCGTATTAGACCGTAGCCCTTATGGCTACACCTTC,CASSVLDRSPYGYTF
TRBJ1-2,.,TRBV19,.,TGTGCCAGTAGTATTGGACGGGGGGCTCTTAACTATGGCTACACCTTC,CASSIGRGALNYGYTF
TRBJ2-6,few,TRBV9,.,TGTGCCAGCACAACAGGAGCCTTCTCTGGGGCCAACGTCCTGACTTTC,CASTTGAFSGANVLTF
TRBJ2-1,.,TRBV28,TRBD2,TGTGCCAGCAGTCCGTGGACTAGCGGAGACAATGAGCAGTTCTTC,CASSPWTSGDNEQFF
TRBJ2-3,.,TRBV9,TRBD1,TGTGCCAGCAGCGCACAGGGGAGTAGGAGCACAGATACGCAGTATTTT,CASSAQGSRSTDTQYF
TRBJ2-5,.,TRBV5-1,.,TGCGCCAGCAGCTCAGATCCCTTCCAAGAGACCCAGTACTTC,CASSSDPFQETQYF
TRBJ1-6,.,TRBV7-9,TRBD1,TGTGCCAGCAGTCATAGGGACAGGGAAGATTCACCCCTCCACTTT,CASSHRDREDSPLHF
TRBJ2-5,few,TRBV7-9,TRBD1,TGTGCCAGCAGCTTATTCCCTCAGGGACAGGAGACCCAGTACTTC,CASSLFPQGQETQYF
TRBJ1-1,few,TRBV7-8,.,TGTGCCAGCAGGATATCGCGGCTTTCGAACACTGAAGCTTTCTTT,CASRISRLSNTEAFF
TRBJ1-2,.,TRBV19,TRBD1,TGTGCCAGTCGAATCCCGGGACAGGGCTATGGCTACACCTTC,CASRIPGQGYGYTF
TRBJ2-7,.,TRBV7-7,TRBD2,TGTGCTAGCAGCATCGCTAGCGGAAGCTCCTACGAGCAGTACTTC,CASSIASGSSYEQYF
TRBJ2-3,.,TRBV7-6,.,TGTGCCAGCAGCTTAGACGTTGGCGGCAGCACAGATACGCAGTATTTT,CASSLDVGGSTDTQYF
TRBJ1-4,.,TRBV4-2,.,TGTGCCAGCAGCCAAGAAGCCAGGGGAGGGGAAAAACTGTTTTTT,CASSQEARGGEKLFF